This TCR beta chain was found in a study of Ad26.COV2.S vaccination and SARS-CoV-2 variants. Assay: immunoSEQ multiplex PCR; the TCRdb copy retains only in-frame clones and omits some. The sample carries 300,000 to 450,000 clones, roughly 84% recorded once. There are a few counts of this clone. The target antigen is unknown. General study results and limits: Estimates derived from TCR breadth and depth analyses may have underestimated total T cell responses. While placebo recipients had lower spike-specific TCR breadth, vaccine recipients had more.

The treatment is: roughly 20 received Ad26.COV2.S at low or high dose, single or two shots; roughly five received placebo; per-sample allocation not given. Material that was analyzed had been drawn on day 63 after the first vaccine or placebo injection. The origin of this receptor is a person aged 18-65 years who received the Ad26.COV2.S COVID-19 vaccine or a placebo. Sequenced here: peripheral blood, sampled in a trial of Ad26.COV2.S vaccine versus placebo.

CDR3 in DNA: TGTGCCAGCAGCTTTGGACGGCAGAACACTGAAGCTTTCTTT. Translated: CASSFGRQNTEAFF. V usage is TRBV5-6 and J usage is TRBJ1-1; the D is unclear. Germline-derived CDR1 and CDR2 are SGHDT and YYEEEE. V gave up 2 bases and J gave up 1 base, with 9 bases separating them. CDR3 length equals 14 residues.